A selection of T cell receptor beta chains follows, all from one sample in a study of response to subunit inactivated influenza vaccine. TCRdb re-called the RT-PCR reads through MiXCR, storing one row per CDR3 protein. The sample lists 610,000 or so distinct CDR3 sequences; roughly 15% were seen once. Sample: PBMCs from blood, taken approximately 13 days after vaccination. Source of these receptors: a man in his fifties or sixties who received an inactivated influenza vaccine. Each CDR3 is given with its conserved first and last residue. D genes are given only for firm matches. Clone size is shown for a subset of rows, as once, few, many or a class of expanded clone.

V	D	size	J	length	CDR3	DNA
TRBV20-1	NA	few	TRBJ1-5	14	CSATGSYSNQPQHF	TGCAGTGCGACCGGGAGTTATAGCAATCAGCCCCAGCATTTT
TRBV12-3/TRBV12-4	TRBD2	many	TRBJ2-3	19	CASSFFPSGRRDRTDTQYF	TGTGCCAGCAGTTTTTTTCCTAGCGGGAGACGGGATCGCACAGATACGCAGTATTTT
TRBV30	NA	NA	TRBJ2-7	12	CAWSSPNHRPYF	TGTGCCTGGAGTTCACCTAACCATCGACCGTACTTC
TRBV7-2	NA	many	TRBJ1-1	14	CASSLNSVNTEAFF	TGTGCCAGCAGCTTAAATTCAGTGAACACTGAAGCTTTCTTT
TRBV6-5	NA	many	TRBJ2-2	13	CASSYEVFGELFF	TGTGCCAGCAGTTACGAGGTTTTCGGGGAGCTGTTTTTT
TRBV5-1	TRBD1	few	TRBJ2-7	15	CASSLGQGPSYEQYF	TGCGCCAGCAGCTTAGGACAGGGGCCCTCCTACGAGCAGTACTTC
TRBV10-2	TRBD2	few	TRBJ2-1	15	CASMLAGGPRNEQFF	TGCGCCAGCATGCTAGCGGGGGGGCCAAGGAATGAGCAGTTCTTC
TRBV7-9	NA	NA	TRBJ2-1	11	CASSFQNEQFF	TGTGCCAGCAGTTTCCAAAATGAGCAGTTCTTC
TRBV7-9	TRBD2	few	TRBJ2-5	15	CASSLALAEQETQYF	TGTGCCAGCAGCTTAGCCCTAGCGGAGCAAGAGACCCAGTACTTC
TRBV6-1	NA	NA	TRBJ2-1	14	CASSPAGSYNEQFF	TGTGCCAGCAGCCCCGCCGGCTCCTACAATGAGCAGTTCTTC
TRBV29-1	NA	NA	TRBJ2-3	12	CSVSLRGDTQYF	TGCAGCGTTTCTTTGCGTGGAGATACGCAGTATTTT
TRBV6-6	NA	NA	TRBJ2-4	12	CASSYGGNIQYF	TGTGCCAGCAGTTACGGGGGAAACATTCAGTACTTC
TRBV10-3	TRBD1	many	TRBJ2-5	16	CAISERGTGGRETQYF	TGTGCCATCAGTGAACGGGGGACAGGGGGCAGGGAGACCCAGTACTTC
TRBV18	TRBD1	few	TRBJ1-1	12	CASSPGQGQAFF	TGTGCCAGCTCACCCGGACAGGGCCAAGCTTTCTTT
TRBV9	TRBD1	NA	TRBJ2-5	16	CASSVAGTGGEETQYF	TGTGCCAGCAGCGTGGCGGGGACAGGGGGTGAAGAGACCCAGTACTTC
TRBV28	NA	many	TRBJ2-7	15	CASSLIGQSSYEQYF	TGTGCCAGCAGTTTAATCGGACAGAGCTCCTACGAGCAGTACTTC
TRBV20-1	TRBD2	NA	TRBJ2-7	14	CSATPGLAVYEQYF	TGCAGTGCTACTCCGGGACTAGCGGTCTACGAGCAGTACTTC
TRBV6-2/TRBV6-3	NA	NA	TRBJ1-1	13	CASSWGQKLEAFF	TGTGCCAGCAGTTGGGGCCAGAAACTTGAAGCTTTCTTT
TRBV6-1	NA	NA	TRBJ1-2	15	CASSPGGRNNYGYTF	TGTGCCAGCAGCCCCGGGGGCAGGAATAACTATGGCTACACCTTC
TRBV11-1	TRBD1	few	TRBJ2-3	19	CASSDWTGQARRSTDTQYF	TGTGCCAGCAGCGACTGGACAGGGCAAGCCAGGCGAAGCACAGATACGCAGTATTTT
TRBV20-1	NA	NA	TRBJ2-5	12	CSARGLGETQYF	TGCAGTGCTAGGGGCCTGGGAGAGACCCAGTACTTC
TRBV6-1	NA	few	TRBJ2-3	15	CASSPGQTSTDTQYF	TGTGCCAGCAGTCCCGGGCAGACTAGCACAGATACGCAGTATTTT
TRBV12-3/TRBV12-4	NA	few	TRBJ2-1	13	CASSLFLNNEQFF	TGTGCCAGCAGTTTATTTTTAAACAATGAGCAGTTCTTC
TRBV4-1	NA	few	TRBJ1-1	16	CASSQDWAGMNTEAFF	TGCGCCAGCAGCCAAGATTGGGCAGGAATGAACACTGAAGCTTTCTTT
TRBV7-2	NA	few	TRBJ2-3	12	CASRLLSDTQYF	TGTGCCAGCCGCCTCCTCTCCGATACGCAGTATTTT
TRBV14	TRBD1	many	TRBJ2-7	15	CASSQWRTGGDEQYF	TGTGCCAGCAGCCAATGGAGGACAGGGGGCGACGAGCAGTACTTC
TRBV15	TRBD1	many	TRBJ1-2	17	CATSGGGTGELRHGYTF	TGTGCCACCAGCGGCGGAGGGACAGGGGAACTCCGCCATGGCTACACCTTC
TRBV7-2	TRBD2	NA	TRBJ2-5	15	CASSQGLAGGKTQYF	TGTGCCAGCAGCCAGGGACTAGCGGGGGGGAAGACCCAGTACTTC
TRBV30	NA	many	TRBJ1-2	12	CAWRAGGYGYTF	TGTGCCTGGAGGGCCGGTGGCTATGGCTACACCTTC
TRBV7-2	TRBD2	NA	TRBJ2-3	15	CASSRLQRGTDTQYF	TGTGCCAGCAGCCGGCTCCAGCGGGGTACAGATACGCAGTATTTT
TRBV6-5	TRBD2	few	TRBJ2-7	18	CASSYSFPGLAESYEQYF	TGTGCCAGCAGTTACTCTTTTCCGGGACTAGCGGAGTCCTACGAGCAGTACTTC
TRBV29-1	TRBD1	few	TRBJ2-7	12	CSGSDRGGEQYF	TGCAGCGGTTCGGACAGGGGTGGCGAGCAGTACTTC
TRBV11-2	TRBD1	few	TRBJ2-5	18	CASSLREPWDRLQETQYF	TGTGCCAGCAGCTTACGAGAACCCTGGGACAGGCTCCAAGAGACCCAGTACTTC
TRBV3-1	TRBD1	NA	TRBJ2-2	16	CASSQGAGGHTGELFF	TGTGCCAGCAGCCAAGGGGCAGGGGGCCACACCGGGGAGCTGTTTTTT
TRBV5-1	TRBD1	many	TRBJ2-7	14	CASSSRDSVSEQYF	TGCGCCAGCAGCTCCCGGGACAGCGTCTCCGAGCAGTACTTC
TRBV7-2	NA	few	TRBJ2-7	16	CASSLGDRISSYEQYF	TGTGCCAGCAGCTTGGGCGACAGGATCAGCTCCTACGAGCAGTACTTC
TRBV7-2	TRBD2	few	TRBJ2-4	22	CASSLLPSLAGETPRAKNIQYF	TGTGCCAGCAGCTTACTCCCGTCACTGGCGGGGGAAACCCCGAGGGCCAAAAACATTCAGTACTTC
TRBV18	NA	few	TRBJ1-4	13	CASSNDRNEKLFF	TGTGCCAGCTCAAACGACAGGAATGAAAAACTGTTTTTT
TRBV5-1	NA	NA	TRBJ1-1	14	CASKRMTGNTEAFF	TGCGCCAGCAAGCGGATGACGGGGAACACTGAAGCTTTCTTT
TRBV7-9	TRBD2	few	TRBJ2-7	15	CASSLVGPGGYEQYF	TGTGCCAGCAGCTTAGTGGGTCCGGGGGGCTACGAGCAGTACTTC
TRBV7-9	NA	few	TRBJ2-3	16	CASSLATVQGTDTQYF	TGTGCCAGCAGCTTAGCTACGGTACAGGGCACAGATACGCAGTATTTT
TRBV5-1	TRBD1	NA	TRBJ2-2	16	CASSRQSTGESGELFF	TGCGCCAGCAGCCGTCAATCGACAGGGGAGTCCGGGGAGCTGTTTTTT
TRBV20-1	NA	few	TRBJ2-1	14	CSAPRGSGYNEQFF	TGCAGTGCTCCCCGTGGTAGCGGCTACAATGAGCAGTTCTTC
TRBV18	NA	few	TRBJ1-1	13	CASSPLLNTEAFF	TGTGCCAGCTCACCACTATTGAACACTGAAGCTTTCTTT